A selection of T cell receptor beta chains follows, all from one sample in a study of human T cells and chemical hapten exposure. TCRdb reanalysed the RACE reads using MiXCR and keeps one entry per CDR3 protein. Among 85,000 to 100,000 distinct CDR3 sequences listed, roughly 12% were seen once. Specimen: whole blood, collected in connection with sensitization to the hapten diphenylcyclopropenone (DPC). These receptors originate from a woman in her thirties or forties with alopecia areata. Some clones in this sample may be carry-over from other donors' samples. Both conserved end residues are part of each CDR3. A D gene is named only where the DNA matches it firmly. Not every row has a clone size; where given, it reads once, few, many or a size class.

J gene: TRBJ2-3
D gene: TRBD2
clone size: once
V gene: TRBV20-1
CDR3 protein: CSAFTSGTDTQYF
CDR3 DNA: TGCAGTGCATTTACTAGCGGCACAGATACGCAGTATTTT

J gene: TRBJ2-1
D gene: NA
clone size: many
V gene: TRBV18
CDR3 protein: CASSPPPGEDNEQFF
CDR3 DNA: TGTGCCAGCTCACCACCTCCGGGAGAGGACAATGAGCAGTTCTTC

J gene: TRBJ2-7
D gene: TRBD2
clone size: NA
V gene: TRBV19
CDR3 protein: CASSPGTRAYEQYF
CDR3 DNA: TGTGCCAGTAGCCCCGGGACTAGAGCCTACGAGCAGTACTTC

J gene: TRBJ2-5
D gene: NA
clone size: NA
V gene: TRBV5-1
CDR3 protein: CASSSSMETQYF
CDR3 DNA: TGCGCCAGCAGCTCTTCAATGGAGACCCAGTACTTC

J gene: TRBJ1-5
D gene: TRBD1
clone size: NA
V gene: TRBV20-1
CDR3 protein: CSVDREAWSNQPQHF
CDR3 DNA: TGCAGCGTTGACAGGGAGGCGTGGAGCAATCAGCCCCAGCATTTT

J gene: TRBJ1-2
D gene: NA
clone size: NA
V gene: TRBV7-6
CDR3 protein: CASSQSLGDGYTF
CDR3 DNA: TGTGCCAGCAGCCAGTCTTTGGGGGATGGCTACACCTTC

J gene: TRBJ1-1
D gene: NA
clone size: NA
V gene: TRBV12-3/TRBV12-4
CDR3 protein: CASRPDGPYEAFF
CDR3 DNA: TGTGCCAGCAGACCCGATGGTCCTTATGAAGCTTTCTTT

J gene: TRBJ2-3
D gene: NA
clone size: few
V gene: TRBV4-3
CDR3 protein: CASSLKGTADTQYF
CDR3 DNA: TGCGCCAGCAGCTTAAAGGGAACAGCAGATACGCAGTATTTT

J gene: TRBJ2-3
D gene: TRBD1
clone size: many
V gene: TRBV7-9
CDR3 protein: CASSLGQQDTQYF
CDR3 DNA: TGTGCCAGCAGCTTGGGACAGCAAGATACGCAGTATTTT

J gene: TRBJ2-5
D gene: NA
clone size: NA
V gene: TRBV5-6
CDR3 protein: CASSFLTRKETQYF
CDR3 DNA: TGTGCCAGCAGCTTTTTAACCAGAAAAGAGACCCAGTACTTC

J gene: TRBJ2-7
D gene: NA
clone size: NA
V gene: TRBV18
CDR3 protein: CASSLLRAEGSYEQYF
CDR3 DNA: TGTGCCAGCTCATTGTTACGGGCCGAGGGCTCCTACGAGCAGTACTTC

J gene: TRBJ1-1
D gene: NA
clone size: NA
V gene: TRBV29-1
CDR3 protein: CSVEQGPGPEAFF
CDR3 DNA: TGCAGCGTTGAGCAGGGGCCAGGCCCTGAAGCTTTCTTT

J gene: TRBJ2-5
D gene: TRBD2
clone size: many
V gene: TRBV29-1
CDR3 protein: CSVGGTSGRETQYF
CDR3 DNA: TGCAGCGTTGGGGGGACTAGCGGGAGAGAGACCCAGTACTTC

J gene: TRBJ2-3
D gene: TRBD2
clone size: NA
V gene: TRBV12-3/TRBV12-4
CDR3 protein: CASSLASGYTDTQYF
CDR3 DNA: TGTGCCAGCAGTTTGGCTAGCGGATACACAGATACGCAGTATTTT

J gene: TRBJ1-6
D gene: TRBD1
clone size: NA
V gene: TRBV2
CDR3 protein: CASGTGGSYNSPLHF
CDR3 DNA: TGTGCCAGCGGGACAGGAGGCTCCTATAATTCACCCCTCCACTTT

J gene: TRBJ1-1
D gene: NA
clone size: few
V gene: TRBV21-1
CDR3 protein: CASLDVQGREGTEAFF
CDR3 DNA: TGTGCCAGCCTCGACGTACAGGGTCGGGAGGGCACTGAAGCTTTCTTT

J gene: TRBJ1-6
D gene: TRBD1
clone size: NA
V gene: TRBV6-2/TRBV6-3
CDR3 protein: CASSDDRAVSPIHF
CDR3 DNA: TGTGCCAGCAGTGATGACAGGGCCGTTTCACCCATCCACTTT

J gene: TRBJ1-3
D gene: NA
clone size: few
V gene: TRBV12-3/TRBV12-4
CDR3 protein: CASRRDISHLSGNTIYF
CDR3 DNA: TGTGCCAGCAGGCGAGATATTAGCCACCTCTCTGGAAACACCATATATTTT

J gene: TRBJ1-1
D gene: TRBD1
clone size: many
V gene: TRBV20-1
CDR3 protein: CSARRTGEGTEAFF
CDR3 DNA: TGCAGTGCTAGACGTACAGGGGAGGGAACTGAAGCTTTCTTT

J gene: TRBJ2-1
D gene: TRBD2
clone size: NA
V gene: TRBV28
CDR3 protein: CASSRTGGTSGYYNEQFF
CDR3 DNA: TGTGCCAGCAGTCGGACAGGGGGGACTAGCGGGTATTACAATGAGCAGTTCTTC

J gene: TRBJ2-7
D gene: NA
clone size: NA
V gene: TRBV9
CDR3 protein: CASSEGRTAEQYF
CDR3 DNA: TGTGCCAGCAGCGAGGGAAGGACAGCCGAGCAGTACTTC

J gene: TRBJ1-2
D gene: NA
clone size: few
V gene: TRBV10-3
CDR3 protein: CAISESRRVNYGYTF
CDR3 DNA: TGTGCCATCAGTGAGTCGAGGAGGGTAAACTATGGCTACACCTTC

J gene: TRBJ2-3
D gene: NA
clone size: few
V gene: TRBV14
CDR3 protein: CASSRLRTSTDTQYF
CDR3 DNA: TGTGCCAGCAGCCGCCTGCGGACTAGCACAGATACGCAGTATTTT

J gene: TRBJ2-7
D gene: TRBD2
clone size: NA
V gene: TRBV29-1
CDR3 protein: CSGTSGSYEQYF
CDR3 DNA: TGCAGCGGAACTAGCGGCTCCTACGAGCAGTACTTC

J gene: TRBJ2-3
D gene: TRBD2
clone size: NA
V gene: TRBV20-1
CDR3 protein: CSASGLAGSHHTDTQYF
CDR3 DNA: TGCAGTGCTAGCGGACTAGCGGGATCCCACCACACAGATACGCAGTATTTT

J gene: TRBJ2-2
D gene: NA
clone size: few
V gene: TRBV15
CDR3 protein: CATLTGELFF
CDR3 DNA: TGTGCCACGTTAACCGGGGAGCTGTTTTTT

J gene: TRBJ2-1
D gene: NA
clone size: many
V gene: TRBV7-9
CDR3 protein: CASSSNRQRQYNEQFF
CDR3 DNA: TGTGCCAGCAGCTCCAATCGGCAGCGGCAGTACAATGAGCAGTTCTTC

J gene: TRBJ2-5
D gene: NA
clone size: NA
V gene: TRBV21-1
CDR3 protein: CASSTRAQETQYF
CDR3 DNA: TGTGCCAGCAGCACCCGGGCCCAAGAGACCCAGTACTTC

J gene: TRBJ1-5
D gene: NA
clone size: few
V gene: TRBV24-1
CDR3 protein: CATSDLTVNQPQHF
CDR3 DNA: TGTGCCACCAGTGATTTGACAGTCAATCAGCCCCAGCATTTT

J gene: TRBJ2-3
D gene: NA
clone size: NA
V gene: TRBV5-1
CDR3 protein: CASSLAGVRDTQYF
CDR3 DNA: TGCGCCAGCAGCTTGGCCGGGGTTCGAGATACGCAGTATTTT

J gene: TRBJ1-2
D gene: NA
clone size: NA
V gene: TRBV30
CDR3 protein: CAWGRDNYGYTF
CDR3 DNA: TGTGCCTGGGGCCGGGACAACTATGGCTACACCTTC

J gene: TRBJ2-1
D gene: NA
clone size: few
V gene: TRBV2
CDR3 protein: CASIITTEQFF
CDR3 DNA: TGTGCCAGCATCATAACTACCGAGCAGTTCTTC

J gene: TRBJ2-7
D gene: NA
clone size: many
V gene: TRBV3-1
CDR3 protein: CASSRGSEAYEQYF
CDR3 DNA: TGTGCCAGCAGCCGAGGAAGCGAAGCCTACGAGCAGTACTTC

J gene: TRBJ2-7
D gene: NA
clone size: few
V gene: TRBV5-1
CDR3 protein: CASSLQGFKDDEQYF
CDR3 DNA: TGCGCCAGCAGCTTGCAGGGCTTTAAGGATGACGAGCAGTACTTC

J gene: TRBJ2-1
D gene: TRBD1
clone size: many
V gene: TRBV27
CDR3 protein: CASSQWTGNNEQFF
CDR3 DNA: TGTGCCAGCAGTCAATGGACAGGGAACAATGAGCAGTTCTTC

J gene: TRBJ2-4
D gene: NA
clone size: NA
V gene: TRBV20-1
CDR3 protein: CSGRGWDIQYF
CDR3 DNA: TGCAGTGGCAGGGGATGGGACATTCAGTACTTC

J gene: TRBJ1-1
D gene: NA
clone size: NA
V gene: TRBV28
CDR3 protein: CASSPSRGSTEAFF
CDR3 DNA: TGTGCCAGCAGTCCCTCTAGAGGGTCCACTGAAGCTTTCTTT

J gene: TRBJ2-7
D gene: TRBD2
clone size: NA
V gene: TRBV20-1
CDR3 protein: CSARGDTGLAVYEQYF
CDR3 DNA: TGCAGTGCTAGAGGGGACACGGGACTAGCGGTTTACGAGCAGTACTTC